Each of the 20 T cell receptor beta chains below was sequenced from the same sample in a study of blood T cells in healthy people across ages. The use of a sample-barcoded 5' primer and a J-beta primer mix characterized a second PCR of roughly 7 to 11 cycles. TCRdb re-called the 5' RACE reads with MiXCR, one entry per CDR3 protein. Here the sample spans 1.5 million to 2 million distinct CDR3 sequences, 40% to 55% being singletons. Specimen: blood. The receptors originated from a woman between 40 and 55 years old in good health.

The chain uses TRBV12-3 or TRBV12-4 and TRBJ2-7, with D perhaps matching TRBD1 (5 bases). Trimming left V 3 bases short and J 2 bases short, with 8 bases between. CDR3 length: 13 residues. This CDR3 is CASSFPGTYEQYF. In DNA form, the CDR3 reads TGTGCCAGCAGTTTTCCAGGGACCTACGAGCAGTACTTC.

The DNA for the CDR3 is TGCGCCAGCAGCCAAGAGCTAGCGGGGGGGTTTTACAATGAGCAGTTCTTC. It specifies CASSQELAGGFYNEQFF. The rearrangement joins TRBV4-3 to TRBJ2-1, with 12 bases matching TRBD2. V shed 0 bases, J shed 4 bases, and the junction held 4 bases outside the gene matches. Germline CDR1 and CDR2: LGHNA and YSLEER. The CDR3 covers 17 residues.

The gene calls are TRBV10-3 and TRBJ2-5; D possibly uses TRBD1 or TRBD2 (5 bases each). The assigned J gene may be wrong: the sequence end matches TRBJ2-7 better. Looked up from germline, CDR1 is ENHRY and CDR2 is SYGVKD. The CDR3 spans 12 residues. Here the CDR3 DNA reads TGTGCCATCAGTGAGTGGGACGACGAGCAGTACTTC. Amino acids: CAISEWDDEQYF.

The chain employs TRBV9 and TRBJ2-3, with D perhaps matching TRBD2 (6 bases). V was shortened by 4 bases and J by 5 bases, with 14 bases between the two germline ends. CDR1 and CDR2 from the germline V gene are SGDLS and YYNGEE. CDR3 length: 14 amino acids. The CDR3 sequence is CASSRNGGEDTQYF. The CDR3 DNA reads as TGTGCCAGCAGCCGAAACGGGGGTGAAGATACGCAGTATTTT.

This clonotype has only a few counts. V is TRBV5-1 and J is TRBJ2-7; 8 nucleotides line up with TRBD1. The CDR3 is 16 residues long. In germline, CDR1 is SGHRS, CDR2 YFSETQ. With V trimmed by 4 bases and J by 0 bases, 9 bases remained unmatched. The CDR3 DNA is TGCGCCAGCAGCCCGCTGGGACAGGCCAGCTCCTACGAGCAGTACTTC. Amino acids: CASSPLGQASSYEQYF. Supplemented by reference TRBV5-1 and TRBJ2-7, the full variable domain reads KAGVTQTPRYLIKTRGQQVTLSCSPISGHRSVSWYQQTPGQGLQFLFEYFSETQRNKGNFPGRFSGRQFSNSRSEMNVSTLELGDSALYLCASSPLGQASSYEQYFGPGTRLTVT.

This clonotype was counted a single time. The rearrangement links TRBV11-2 to TRBJ1-2, with D possibly matching TRBD1 (6 bases). There are 15 residues in the CDR3. The germline CDR1 and CDR2 sequences are SGHAT and FQNNGV. V lost 0 bases and J 7 bases, leaving 15 bases between the germline ends. In nucleotides, the CDR3 is TGTGCCAGCAGCTTAGAAGCTAGCAGGGGAGGTGGCTACACCTTC. Residues: CASSLEASRGGGYTF. The entire variable domain, with the rest obtained from reference TRBV11-2 and TRBJ1-2, is as follows: EAGVAQSPRYKIIEKRQSVAFWCNPISGHATLYWYQQILGQGPKLLIQFQNNGVVDDSQLPKDRFSAERLKGVDSTLKIQPAKLEDSAVYLCASSLEASRGGGYTFGSGTRLTVV.

CDR3 sequence: CASSLVPHRESSYNEQFF. For the CDR3, the DNA is TGTGCCAGCAGCTTAGTTCCACACAGGGAGAGCTCCTACAATGAGCAGTTCTTC. The V gene is TRBV7-9, the J gene TRBJ2-1; a weak D match, TRBD1 (6 bases). This CDR3 contains 18 residues. Trimming left V 1 base short and J 0 bases short, with 16 bases between. Looked up from germline, CDR1 is SEHNR and CDR2 is FQNEAQ (reference sequence).

The rearrangement links TRBV28 to TRBJ2-7, with 12 bases aligning to TRBD2. This CDR3 contains 17 residues. The V and J ends lost 5 bases and 1 base, in that order; junction bases with no gene match: 9. The germline gives CDR1 MDHEN, CDR2 SYDVKM. The CDR3 DNA follows: TGTGCCAGCAGTCCACTAGCGGGGGGTTCTTCTTCCTACGAGCAGTACTTC. Translated, it gives CASSPLAGGSSSYEQYF. Drawing the rest from reference TRBV28 and TRBJ2-7, the complete variable domain is DVKVTQSSRYLVKRTGEKVFLECVQDMDHENMFWYRQDPGLGLRLIYFSYDVKMKEKGDIPEGYSVSREKKERFSLILESASTNQTSMYLCASSPLAGGSSSYEQYFGPGTRLTVT.

The table lists this clonotype with a few counts. The CDR3 DNA is TGTGCCAGCGGCTATACCAGCTCCTACAATGAGCAGTTCTTC. Residues: CASGYTSSYNEQFF. This chain connects TRBV6-2 or TRBV6-3 to TRBJ2-1; D ambiguous. V was trimmed by 8 bases and J by 0 bases, leaving 11 bases between them. The CDR3 extends over 14 amino acids. The germline CDR1 and CDR2 sequences are MNHEY and SVGEGT.

In DNA form, the CDR3 reads TGTGCCAGCAGCTTAGCTCAGGGGGCAGTGGGCTACACCTTC. This sequence encodes CASSLAQGAVGYTF. The chain links TRBV7-6 to TRBJ1-2, with 8 bases identical to TRBD1. Germline CDR1 and CDR2: SGHVS and FNYEAQ. Trimming took 0 bases from V and 8 from J; bases not matched to a gene: 5. This CDR3 has 14 residues.

This clonotype was seen at least ten times. One end of the junction is discordant with germline, which a read error may explain. This sequence joins TRBV3-1 and TRBJ2-1, with TRBD2 as a possible D gene (6 bases). This CDR3 contains 12 residues. Germline assignment: CDR1 LGHDT and CDR2 YNNKEL (reference sequence). CDR3 in DNA: TGCGCCAGCAGCCAGACTAGCAATGAGCAGTTCTTC. Its translation: CASSQTSNEQFF.

V is TRBV20-1 and J is TRBJ2-1, with TRBD2 identical over 15 bases. Germline loops: CDR1 DFQATT, CDR2 SNEGSKA (reference sequence). With 1 base clipped from V and 0 bases from J, the junction kept 10 bases outside the gene matches. The CDR3 contains 20 residues. CDR3 sequence: CSARAEGLAGGVGSYNEQFF. CDR3 nucleotide sequence: TGCAGTGCTAGAGCCGAGGGACTAGCGGGGGGTGTTGGCTCCTACAATGAGCAGTTCTTC.

In its sample, this clonotype was seen a few times. The chain couples TRBV7-2 to TRBJ2-1; D unclear. CDR3 length equals 13 residues. Trimming stripped 5 bases from V and 10 bases from J, with 15 bases between. Germline values: CDR1 SGHTA, CDR2 FQGNSA. The CDR3 reads CASSDDVVGEQFF. DNA of the CDR3: TGTGCCAGCAGCGACGACGTGGTCGGGGAGCAGTTCTTC.

The chain has TRBV28 and TRBJ2-6, with D possibly matching TRBD1 (7 bases). This CDR3 spans 23 amino acids. V was trimmed by 3 bases and J by 0 bases, leaving 30 bases between them. The germline gives CDR1 MDHEN, CDR2 SYDVKM. CDR3 region: CASSLGEVVIGQGGPSGANVLTF. In DNA, the CDR3 is TGTGCCAGCAGTTTGGGAGAGGTAGTCATTGGGCAGGGGGGCCCCTCTGGGGCCAACGTCCTGACTTTC.

The CDR3 protein is CASSYPGSGTGLLSYEQYF. In DNA form, the CDR3 reads TGTGCCAGCAGTTACCCAGGGTCCGGGACAGGGCTCCTCTCCTACGAGCAGTACTTC. This chain connects TRBV6-5 to TRBJ2-7, with 9 positions matching TRBD1. In germline, CDR1 is MNHEY, CDR2 SVGAGI. The CDR3 is 19 residues long. V was pared by 2 bases and J by 0 bases, with 14 bases of the junction left unmatched.

The genes are TRBV6-5 and TRBJ1-6; D is uncertain. The V and J ends lost 7 bases and 0 bases respectively, with 13 bases between them. Germline CDR1 MNHEY, CDR2 SVGAGI. This CDR3 is 16 amino acids long. CDR3 amino acids: CASTAIQSSYNSPLHF. The CDR3 coding sequence is TGTGCCAGCACGGCAATACAGAGCTCCTATAATTCACCCCTCCACTTT.

J is TRBJ2-3 and V is TRBV24-1, with no clear D. Germline V gene data show CDR1 as KGHDR and CDR2 as SFDVKD. V was trimmed by 4 bases and J by 4 bases, leaving 17 bases between them. This CDR3 is built from 16 residues. In nucleotides, the CDR3 is TGTGCCACCAGTGAGCTAGGCGGTAGTCCCGCAGATACGCAGTATTTT. Amino acid sequence: CATSELGGSPADTQYF.

Only a few counts were recorded for this clonotype. The rearrangement joins TRBV7-3 to TRBJ2-1; D is possibly TRBD1 (5 bases). The J call could be wrong; TRBJ2-7 is a better fit for the DNA end. The germline gives CDR1 SGHTA, CDR2 FQGTGA. The CDR3 extends over 15 amino acids. CDR3 in amino acids: CASSLDSLSYNEQYF. The CDR3, as DNA: TGTGCCAGCAGCTTAGACAGCCTCTCCTACAATGAGCAGTACTTC.

The chain has TRBV7-2 and TRBJ2-3; D unresolved. The CDR3 contains 16 residues. The germline V and J ends were trimmed by 5 bases and 2 bases, with 17 bases remaining between them. Germline loops: CDR1 SGHTA, CDR2 FQGNSA. CDR3 loop: CASSLMVGISTDTQYF. The CDR3 bases are TGTGCCAGCAGCCTAATGGTGGGAATTTCCACAGATACGCAGTATTTT.

This clonotype came up a few times. The gene calls are TRBV4-1 and TRBJ2-1, with D perhaps assigned TRBD1 or TRBD2 (6 bases each). The CDR3 runs to 12 residues. In germline, CDR1 is MGHRA, CDR2 YSYEKL. V lost 3 bases and J lost 15, with 15 bases in between. The CDR3 DNA sequence: TGCGCCAGCAGCCAGAAGACGGAGGGGGGGTTCTTC. Translating it yields CASSQKTEGGFF.